This TCR beta chain was observed in a study of cytomegalovirus exposure and HLA in healthy donors. General study findings and limits: Relative to equally common others, HLA-associated TCR beta chains showed greater clonal expansion in a later analysis.

The PCR made use of 60 Vbeta and 13 Jbeta primers. The method was immunoSEQ multiplex PCR; TCRdb's version includes in-frame clones alone and lacks a portion of them. The table has approximately 100,000 clones, about two thirds seen once. Germline lookup yields CDR1 SGHDN and CDR2 FVKESK. The CDR3 sequence is 16 residues long. V gave up 4 bases and J gave up 3 bases, with 13 bases separating them. This clone was counted once. The antigen remains undetermined. What was sequenced was PBMCs. The TCR was taken from a female donor in good health and CMV-seronegative. V and J are TRBV14 and TRBJ2-6, with a weak D call TRBD2 (6 bases). CDR3 sequence reads: CASSRTSGLGANVLTF. CDR3 DNA sequence: TGTGCCAGCAGCCGTACCTCGGGACTTGGGGCCAACGTCCTGACTTTC.